This T cell receptor (beta chain) was captured in a study of T cells of healthy individuals. Germline V lookup: CDR1 MNHNS, CDR2 SASEGT. The V and J ends lost 0 bases and 4 bases, in that order; junction bases with no gene match: 5. The CDR3 contains 15 residues. In TCRdb, the 5' RACE reads were re-called with MiXCR into one record per CDR3 protein. The repertoire holds about 96,000 distinct CDR3 sequences, with 17% as singletons. The clonotype originates from a human donor in good health. The rearrangement uses TRBV6-1 and TRBJ1-1, with 7 bases that match TRBD1. CDR3: CASSEAGGQFTEAFF. Written as DNA, the CDR3 is TGTGCCAGCAGTGAAGCGGGGGGACAGTTCACTGAAGCTTTCTTT.